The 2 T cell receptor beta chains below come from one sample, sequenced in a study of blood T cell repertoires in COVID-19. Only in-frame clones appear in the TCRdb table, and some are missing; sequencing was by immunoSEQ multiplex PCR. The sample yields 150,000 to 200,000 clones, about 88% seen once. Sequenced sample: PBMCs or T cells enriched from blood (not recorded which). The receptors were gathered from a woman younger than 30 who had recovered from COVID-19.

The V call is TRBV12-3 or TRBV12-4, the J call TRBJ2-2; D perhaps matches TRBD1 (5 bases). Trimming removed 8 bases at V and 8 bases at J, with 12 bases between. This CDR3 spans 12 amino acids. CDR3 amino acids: CASQHGAGELFF. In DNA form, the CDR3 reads TGTGCCAGCCAACATGGGGCGGGGGAGCTGTTTTTT.

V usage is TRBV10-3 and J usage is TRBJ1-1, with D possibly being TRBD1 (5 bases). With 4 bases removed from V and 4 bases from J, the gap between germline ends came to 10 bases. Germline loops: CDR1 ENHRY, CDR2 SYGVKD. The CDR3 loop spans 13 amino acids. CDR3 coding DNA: TGTGCCATCAGTGGTGGGGGGGGCACTGAAGCTTTCTTT. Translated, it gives CAISGGGGTEAFF.